This T cell receptor (beta chain) originates from a study of T cells in Graves' hyperthyroidism and ophthalmopathy. Germline V gives CDR1 SGHTA, CDR2 FQGTGA. The CDR3 spans 17 residues. V was pared by 0 bases and J by 0 bases, with 11 bases between. With a duration under 2 months, the hyperthyroidism was newly diagnosed in patients aged 18 to 65. Fresh 10 ml peripheral blood yielded PBMCs. RNA transcripts yielded amplified TCR beta CDR3 regions. RT-PCR in the first round (using the HTBI primer set) targeted the TCR CDR3. TCRdb re-called the multiplex PCR reads through MiXCR, storing one row per CDR3 protein. The sample records under 250,000 distinct CDR3 sequences, 17% being singletons.

This TCR derives from a woman between 45 and 60 years old with Graves' hyperthyroidism. The sequenced sample was blood. This chain uses TRBV7-3 with TRBJ2-2; tentative D call: TRBD2 (5 bases). The CDR3 region has the DNA TGTGCCAGCAGCTTAACTCCCAGGACTCCGAACACCGGGGAGCTGTTTTTT. Protein: CASSLTPRTPNTGELFF.